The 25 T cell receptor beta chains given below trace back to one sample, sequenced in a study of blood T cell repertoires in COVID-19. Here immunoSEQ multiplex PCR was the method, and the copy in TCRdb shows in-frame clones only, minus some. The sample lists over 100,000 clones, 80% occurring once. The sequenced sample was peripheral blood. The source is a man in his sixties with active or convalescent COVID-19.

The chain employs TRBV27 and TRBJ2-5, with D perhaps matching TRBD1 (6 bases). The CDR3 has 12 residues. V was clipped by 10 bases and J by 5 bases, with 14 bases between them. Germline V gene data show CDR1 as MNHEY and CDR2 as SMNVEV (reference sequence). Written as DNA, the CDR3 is TGTGCCACAGGACAGTCCGTTGAGACCCAGTACTTC. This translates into CATGQSVETQYF.

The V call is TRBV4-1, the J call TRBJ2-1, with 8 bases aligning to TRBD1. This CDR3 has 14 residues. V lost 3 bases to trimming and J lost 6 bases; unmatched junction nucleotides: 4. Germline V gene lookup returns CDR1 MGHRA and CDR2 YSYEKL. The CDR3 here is CASSHRDRINEQFF. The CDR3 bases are TGCGCCAGCAGCCATCGGGACAGGATCAATGAGCAGTTCTTC.

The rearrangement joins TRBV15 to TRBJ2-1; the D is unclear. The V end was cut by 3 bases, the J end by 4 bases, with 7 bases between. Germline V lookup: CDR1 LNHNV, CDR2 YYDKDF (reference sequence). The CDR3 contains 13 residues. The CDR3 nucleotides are TGTGCCACCAGCAGGACTGCATACAATGAGCAGTTCTTC. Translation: CATSRTAYNEQFF. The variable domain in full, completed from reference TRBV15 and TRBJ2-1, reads DAMVIQNPRYQVTQFGKPVTLSCSQTLNHNVMYWYQQKSSQAPKLLFHYYDKDFNNEADTPDNFQSRRPNTSFCFLDIRSPGLGDTAMYLCATSRTAYNEQFFGPGTRLTVL.

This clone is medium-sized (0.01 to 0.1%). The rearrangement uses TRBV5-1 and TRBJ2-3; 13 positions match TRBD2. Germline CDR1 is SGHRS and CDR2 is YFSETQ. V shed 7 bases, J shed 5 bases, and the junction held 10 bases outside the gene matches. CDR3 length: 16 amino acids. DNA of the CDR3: TGCGCCAGCGCCCCAGGGACTAGCGGGATTGGAGATACGCAGTATTTT. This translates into CASAPGTSGIGDTQYF.

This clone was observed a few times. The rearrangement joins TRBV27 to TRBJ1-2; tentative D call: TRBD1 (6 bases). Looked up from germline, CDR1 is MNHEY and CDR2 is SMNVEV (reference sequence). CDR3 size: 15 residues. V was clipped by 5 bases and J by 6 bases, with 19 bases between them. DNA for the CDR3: TGTGCCAGCAGTCCCCCCGGGAGGGGGGCCAATGGCTACACCTTC. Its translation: CASSPPGRGANGYTF.

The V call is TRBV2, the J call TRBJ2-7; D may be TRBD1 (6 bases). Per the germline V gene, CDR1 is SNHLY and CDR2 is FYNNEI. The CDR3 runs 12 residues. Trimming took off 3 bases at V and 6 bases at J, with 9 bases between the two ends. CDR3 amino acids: CASSDVRGEQYF. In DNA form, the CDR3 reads TGTGCCAGCAGTGATGTCAGGGGCGAGCAGTACTTC.

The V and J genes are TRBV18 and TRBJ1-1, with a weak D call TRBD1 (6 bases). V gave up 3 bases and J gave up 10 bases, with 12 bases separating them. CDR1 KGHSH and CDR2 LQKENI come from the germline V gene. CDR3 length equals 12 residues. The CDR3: CASSPSLRGAFF. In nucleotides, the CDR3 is TGTGCCAGCTCACCGTCTCTCAGGGGAGCTTTCTTT.

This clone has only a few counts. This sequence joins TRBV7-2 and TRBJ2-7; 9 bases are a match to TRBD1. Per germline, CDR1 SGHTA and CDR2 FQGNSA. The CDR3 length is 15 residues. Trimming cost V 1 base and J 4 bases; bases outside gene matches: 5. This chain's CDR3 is CASSLEGQGLYEQYF. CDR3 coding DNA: TGTGCCAGCAGCTTAGAGGGACAGGGATTGTACGAGCAGTACTTC.

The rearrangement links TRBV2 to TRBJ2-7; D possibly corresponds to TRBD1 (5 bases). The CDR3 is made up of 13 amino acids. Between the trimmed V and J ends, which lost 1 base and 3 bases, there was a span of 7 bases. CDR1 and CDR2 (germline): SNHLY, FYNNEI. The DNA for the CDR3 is TGTGCCAGCAGTGAAGTTAGGGGCTACGAGCAGTACTTC. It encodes CASSEVRGYEQYF.

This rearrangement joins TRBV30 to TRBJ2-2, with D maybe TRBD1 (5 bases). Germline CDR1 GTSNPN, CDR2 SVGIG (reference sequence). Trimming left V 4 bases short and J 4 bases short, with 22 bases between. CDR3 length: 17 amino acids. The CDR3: CAWIKPLAGRGTGELFF. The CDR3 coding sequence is TGTGCCTGGATCAAACCCCTGGCAGGGCGAGGCACCGGGGAGCTGTTTTTT.

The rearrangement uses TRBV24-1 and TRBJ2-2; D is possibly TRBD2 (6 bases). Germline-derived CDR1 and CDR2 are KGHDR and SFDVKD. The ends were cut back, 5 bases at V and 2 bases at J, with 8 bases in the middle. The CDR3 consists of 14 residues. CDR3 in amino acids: CATSVADNTGELFF. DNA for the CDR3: TGTGCCACCAGTGTAGCGGACAACACCGGGGAGCTGTTTTTT.

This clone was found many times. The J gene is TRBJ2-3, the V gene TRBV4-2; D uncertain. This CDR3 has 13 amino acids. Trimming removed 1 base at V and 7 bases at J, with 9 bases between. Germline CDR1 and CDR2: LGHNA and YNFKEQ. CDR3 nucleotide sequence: TGTGCCAGCAGCCAAGTCGCCGGTTATACGCAGTATTTT. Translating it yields CASSQVAGYTQYF.

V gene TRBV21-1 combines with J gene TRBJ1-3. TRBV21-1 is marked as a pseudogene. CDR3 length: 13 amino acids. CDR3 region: CASSKLRGNTIYF. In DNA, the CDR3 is TGTGCCAGCAGCAAACTCCGCGGTAACACCATATATTTT.

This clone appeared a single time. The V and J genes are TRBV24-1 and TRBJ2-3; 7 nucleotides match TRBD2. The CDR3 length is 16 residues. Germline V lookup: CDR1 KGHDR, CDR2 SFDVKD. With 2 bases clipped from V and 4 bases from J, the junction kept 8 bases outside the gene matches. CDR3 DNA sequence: TGTGCCACCAGTGATTGGGGCGGGAGTGTGGCAGATACGCAGTATTTT. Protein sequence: CATSDWGGSVADTQYF.

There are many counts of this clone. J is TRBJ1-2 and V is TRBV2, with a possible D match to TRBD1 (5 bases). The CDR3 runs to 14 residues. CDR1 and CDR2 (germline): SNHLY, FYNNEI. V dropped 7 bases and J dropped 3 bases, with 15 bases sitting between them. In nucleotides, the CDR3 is TGTGCCAGCACCATGCGCCAGGGCTACTATGGCTACACCTTC. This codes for CASTMRQGYYGYTF.

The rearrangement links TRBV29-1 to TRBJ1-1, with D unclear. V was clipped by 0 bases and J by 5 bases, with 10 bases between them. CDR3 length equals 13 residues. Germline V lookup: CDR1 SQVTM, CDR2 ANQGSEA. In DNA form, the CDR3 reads TGCAGCGTTGAAGAGGGCAGGTCTACTGAAGCTTTCTTT. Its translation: CSVEEGRSTEAFF.

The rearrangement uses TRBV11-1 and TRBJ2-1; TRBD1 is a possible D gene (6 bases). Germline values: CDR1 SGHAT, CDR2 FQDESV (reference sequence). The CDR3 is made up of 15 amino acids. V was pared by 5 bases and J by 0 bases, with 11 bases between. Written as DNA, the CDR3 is TGTGCCAGCAGCCTCACAGGGAGCTCCTACAATGAGCAGTTCTTC. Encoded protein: CASSLTGSSYNEQFF. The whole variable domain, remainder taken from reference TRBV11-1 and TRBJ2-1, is EAEVAQSPRYKITEKSQAVAFWCDPISGHATLYWYRQILGQGPELLVQFQDESVVDDSQLPKDRFSAERLKGVDSTLKIQPAELGDSAMYLCASSLTGSSYNEQFFGPGTRLTVL.

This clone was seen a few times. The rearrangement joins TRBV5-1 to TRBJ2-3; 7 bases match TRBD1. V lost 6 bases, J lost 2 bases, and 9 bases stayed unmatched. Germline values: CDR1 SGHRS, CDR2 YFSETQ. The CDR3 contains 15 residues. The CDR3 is CASKSQGQHTDTQYF. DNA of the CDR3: TGCGCCAGCAAGTCGCAGGGACAGCACACAGATACGCAGTATTTT.

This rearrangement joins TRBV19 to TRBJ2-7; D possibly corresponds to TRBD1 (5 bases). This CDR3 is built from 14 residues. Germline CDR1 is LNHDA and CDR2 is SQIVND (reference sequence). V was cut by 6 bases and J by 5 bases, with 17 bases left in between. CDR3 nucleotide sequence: TGTGCCAGTAGCGTACTGGAAAAGGGGCACGAGCAGTACTTC. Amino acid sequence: CASSVLEKGHEQYF. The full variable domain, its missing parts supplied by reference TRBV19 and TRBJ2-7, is DGGITQSPKYLFRKEGQNVTLSCEQNLNHDAMYWYRQDPGQGLRLIYYSQIVNDFQKGDIAEGYSVSREKKESFPLTVTSAQKNPTAFYLCASSVLEKGHEQYFGPGTRLTVT.

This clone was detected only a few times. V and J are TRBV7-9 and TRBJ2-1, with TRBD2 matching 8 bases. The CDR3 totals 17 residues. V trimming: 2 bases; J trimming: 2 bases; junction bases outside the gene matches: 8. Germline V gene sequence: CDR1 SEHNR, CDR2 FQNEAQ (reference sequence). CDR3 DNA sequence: TGTGCCAGCAGCTTAAGCCGGGGACTAGTAGCCTACAATGAGCAGTTCTTC. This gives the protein CASSLSRGLVAYNEQFF.

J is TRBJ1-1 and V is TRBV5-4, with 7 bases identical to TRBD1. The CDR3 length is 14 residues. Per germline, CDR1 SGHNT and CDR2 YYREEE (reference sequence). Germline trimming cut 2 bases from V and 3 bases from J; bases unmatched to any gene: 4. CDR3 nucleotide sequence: TGTGCCAGCAGCTTACCGGGACAGCACACTGAAGCTTTCTTT. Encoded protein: CASSLPGQHTEAFF.

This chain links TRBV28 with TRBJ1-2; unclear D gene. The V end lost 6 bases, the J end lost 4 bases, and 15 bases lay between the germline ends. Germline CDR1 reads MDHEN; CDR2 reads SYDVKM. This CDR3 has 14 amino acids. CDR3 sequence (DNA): TGTGCCAGCAGGAGAACCGGAGATTTCTATGGCTACACCTTC. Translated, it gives CASRRTGDFYGYTF.

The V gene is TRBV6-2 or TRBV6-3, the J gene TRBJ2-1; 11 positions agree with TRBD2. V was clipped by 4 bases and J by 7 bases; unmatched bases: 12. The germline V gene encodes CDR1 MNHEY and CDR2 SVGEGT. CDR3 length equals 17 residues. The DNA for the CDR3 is TGTGCCAGCAGTTCCCGGGGCCAGACTAGCGGGAATAATGAGCAGTTCTTC. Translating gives CASSSRGQTSGNNEQFF.

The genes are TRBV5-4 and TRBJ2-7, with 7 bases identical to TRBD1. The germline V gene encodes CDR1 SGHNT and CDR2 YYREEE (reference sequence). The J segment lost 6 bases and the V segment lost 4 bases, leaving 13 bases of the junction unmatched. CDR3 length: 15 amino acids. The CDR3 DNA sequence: TGTGCCAGCAGCCCGAAGCGGACAGGATATTCCGAGCAGTACTTC. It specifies CASSPKRTGYSEQYF.

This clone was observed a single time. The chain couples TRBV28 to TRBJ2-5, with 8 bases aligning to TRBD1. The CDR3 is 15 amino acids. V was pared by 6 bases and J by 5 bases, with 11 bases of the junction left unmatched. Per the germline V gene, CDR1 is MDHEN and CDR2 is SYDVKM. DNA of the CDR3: TGTGCCAGCAGAACCGACAGGGGTCGGCAGGAGACCCAGTACTTC. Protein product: CASRTDRGRQETQYF.